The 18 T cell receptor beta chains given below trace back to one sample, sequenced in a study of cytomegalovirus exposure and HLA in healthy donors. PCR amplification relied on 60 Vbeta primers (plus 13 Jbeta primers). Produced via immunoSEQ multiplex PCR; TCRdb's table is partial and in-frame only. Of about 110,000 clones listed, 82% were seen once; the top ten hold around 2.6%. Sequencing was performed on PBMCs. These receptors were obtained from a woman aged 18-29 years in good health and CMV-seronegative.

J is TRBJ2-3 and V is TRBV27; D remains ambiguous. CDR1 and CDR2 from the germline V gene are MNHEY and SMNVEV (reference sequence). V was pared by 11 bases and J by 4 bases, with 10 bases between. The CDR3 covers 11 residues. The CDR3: CAVVSPDTQYF. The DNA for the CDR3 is TGTGCCGTGGTCAGTCCAGATACGCAGTATTTT.

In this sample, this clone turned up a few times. The CDR3 DNA sequence: TGTGCCAGCAGTGAGGGTAGGGGACAAACAGATACGCAGTATTTT. Its protein is CASSEGRGQTDTQYF. This chain uses TRBV6-1 with TRBJ2-3, with a weak D call TRBD1 (6 bases). This CDR3 has 15 amino acids. Per germline, CDR1 MNHNS and CDR2 SASEGT. Trimming took 3 bases from V and 3 from J, leaving 13 bases between them.

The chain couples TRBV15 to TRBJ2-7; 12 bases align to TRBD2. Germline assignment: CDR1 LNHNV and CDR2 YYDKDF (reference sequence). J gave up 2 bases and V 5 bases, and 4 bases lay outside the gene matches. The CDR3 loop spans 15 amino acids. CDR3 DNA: TGTGCCACCAGCCCCGGACTAGCGGGGCCCTACGAGCAGTACTTC. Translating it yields CATSPGLAGPYEQYF.

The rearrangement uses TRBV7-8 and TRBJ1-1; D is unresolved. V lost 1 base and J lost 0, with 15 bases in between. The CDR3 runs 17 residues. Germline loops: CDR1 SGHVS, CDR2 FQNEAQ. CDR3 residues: CASSLGFTSYMNTEAFF. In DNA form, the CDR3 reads TGTGCCAGCAGCTTAGGGTTCACAAGTTACATGAACACTGAAGCTTTCTTT. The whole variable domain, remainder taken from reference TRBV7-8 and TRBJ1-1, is GAGVSQSPRYKVAKRGQDVALRCDPISGHVSLFWYQQALGQGPEFLTYFQNEAQLDKSGLPSDRFFAERPEGSVSTLKIQRTQQEDSAVYLCASSLGFTSYMNTEAFFGQGTRLTVV.

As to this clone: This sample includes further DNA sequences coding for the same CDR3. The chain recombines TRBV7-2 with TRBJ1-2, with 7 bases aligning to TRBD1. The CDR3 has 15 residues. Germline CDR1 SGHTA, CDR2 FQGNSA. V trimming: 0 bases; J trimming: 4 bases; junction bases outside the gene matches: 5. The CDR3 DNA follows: TGTGCCAGCAGCTTAGCAGGGGGCGTCGGCTATGGCTACACCTTC. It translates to CASSLAGGVGYGYTF.

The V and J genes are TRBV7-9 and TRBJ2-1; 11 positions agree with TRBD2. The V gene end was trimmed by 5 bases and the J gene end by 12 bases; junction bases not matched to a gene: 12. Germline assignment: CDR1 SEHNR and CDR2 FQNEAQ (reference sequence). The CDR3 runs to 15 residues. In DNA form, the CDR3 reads TGTGCCAGCAGCGCCGGCGCTAGCGGGAGGTATGGGCAGTTCTTC. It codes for CASSAGASGRYGQFF.

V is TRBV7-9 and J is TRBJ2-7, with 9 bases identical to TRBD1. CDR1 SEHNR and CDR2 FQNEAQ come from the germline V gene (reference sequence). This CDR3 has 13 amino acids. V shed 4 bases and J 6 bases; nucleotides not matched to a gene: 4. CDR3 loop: CASSSRDRVEQYV. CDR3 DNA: TGTGCCAGCAGCTCTCGGGACAGGGTCGAGCAGTACGTC.

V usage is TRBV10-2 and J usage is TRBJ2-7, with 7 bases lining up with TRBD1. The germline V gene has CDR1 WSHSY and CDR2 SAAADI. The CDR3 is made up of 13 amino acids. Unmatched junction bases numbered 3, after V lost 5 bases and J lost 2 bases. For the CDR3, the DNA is TGCGCCAGCAGTTTGGGACAGCCCTACGAGCAGTACGTC. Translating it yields CASSLGQPYEQYV.

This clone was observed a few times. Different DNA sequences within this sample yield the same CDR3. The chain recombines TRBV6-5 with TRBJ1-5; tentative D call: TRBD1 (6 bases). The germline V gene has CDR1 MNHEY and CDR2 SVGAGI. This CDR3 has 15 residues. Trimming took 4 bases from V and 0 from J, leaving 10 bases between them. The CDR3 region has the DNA TGTGCCAGCAGTTTGGACAGTTATAGCAATCAGCCCCAGCATTTT. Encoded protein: CASSLDSYSNQPQHF.

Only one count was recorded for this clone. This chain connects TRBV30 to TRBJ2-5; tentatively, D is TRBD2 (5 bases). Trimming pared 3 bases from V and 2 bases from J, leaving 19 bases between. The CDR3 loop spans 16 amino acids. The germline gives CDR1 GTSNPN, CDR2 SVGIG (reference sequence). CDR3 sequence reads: CAWSAWGSGTQETQYF. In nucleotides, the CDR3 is TGTGCCTGGAGCGCCTGGGGAAGCGGTACTCAAGAGACCCAGTACTTC.

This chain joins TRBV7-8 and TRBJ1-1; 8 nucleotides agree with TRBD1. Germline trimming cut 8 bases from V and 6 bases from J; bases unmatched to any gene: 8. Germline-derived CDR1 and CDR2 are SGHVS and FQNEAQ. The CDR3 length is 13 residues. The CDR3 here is CASLRTGLAEAFF. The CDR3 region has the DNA TGTGCCAGCCTCAGGACAGGGCTCGCTGAAGCTTTCTTT.

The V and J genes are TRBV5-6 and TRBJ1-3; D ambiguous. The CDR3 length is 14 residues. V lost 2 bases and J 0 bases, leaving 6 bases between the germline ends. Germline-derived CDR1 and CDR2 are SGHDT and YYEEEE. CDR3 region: CASSFPFSGNTIYF. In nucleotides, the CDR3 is TGTGCCAGCAGCTTCCCTTTCTCTGGAAACACCATATATTTT.

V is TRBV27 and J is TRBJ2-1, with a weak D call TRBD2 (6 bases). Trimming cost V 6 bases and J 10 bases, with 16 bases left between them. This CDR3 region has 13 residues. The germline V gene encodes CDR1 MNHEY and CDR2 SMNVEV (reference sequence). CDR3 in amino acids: CASRGLGGNEQFF. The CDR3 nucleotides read TGTGCCAGCAGGGGTCTGGGGGGAAACGAGCAGTTCTTC.

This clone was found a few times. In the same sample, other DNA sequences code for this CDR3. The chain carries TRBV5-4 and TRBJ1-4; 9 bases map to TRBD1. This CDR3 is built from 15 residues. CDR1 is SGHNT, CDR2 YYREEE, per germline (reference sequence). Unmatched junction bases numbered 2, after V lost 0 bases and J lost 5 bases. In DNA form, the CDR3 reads TGTGCCAGCAGCTTGGGGGGACAGGGAAATGAAAAACTGTTTTTT. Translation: CASSLGGQGNEKLFF.

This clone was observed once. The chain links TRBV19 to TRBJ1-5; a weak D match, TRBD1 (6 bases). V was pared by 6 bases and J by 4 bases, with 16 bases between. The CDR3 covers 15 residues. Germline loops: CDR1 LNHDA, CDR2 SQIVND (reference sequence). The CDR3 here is CASRTQTGPNQPQHF. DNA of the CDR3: TGTGCCAGTAGGACGCAGACAGGACCGAATCAGCCCCAGCATTTT.

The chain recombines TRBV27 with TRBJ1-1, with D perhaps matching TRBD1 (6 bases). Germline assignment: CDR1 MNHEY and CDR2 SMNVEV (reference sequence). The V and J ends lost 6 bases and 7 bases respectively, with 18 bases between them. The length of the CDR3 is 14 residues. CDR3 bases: TGTGCCAGCAGCTTTAACAGGGAATACCATGAAGCTTTCTTT. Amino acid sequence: CASSFNREYHEAFF.

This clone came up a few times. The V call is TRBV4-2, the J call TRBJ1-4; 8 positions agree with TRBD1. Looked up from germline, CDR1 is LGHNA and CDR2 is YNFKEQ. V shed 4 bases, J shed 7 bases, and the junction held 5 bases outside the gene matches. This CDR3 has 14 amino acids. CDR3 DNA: TGTGCCAGCAGCCCAGGGGGCTCGGTTGAAAAACTGTTTTTT. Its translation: CASSPGGSVEKLFF.

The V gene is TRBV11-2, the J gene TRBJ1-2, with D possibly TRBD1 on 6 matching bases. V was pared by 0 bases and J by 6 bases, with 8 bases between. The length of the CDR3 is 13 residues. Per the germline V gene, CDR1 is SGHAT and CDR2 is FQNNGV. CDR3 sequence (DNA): TGTGCCAGCAGCTTAGACAGGGGAAATGGCTACACCTTC. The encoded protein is CASSLDRGNGYTF.